This T cell receptor (beta chain) emerged from a study of regulatory T cells in long-lasting Graves disease. The study's findings and limits: Clonotypes that were public and shared totalled 2,500 to 3,500 in persistent patients versus roughly 1,000 in new patients.

The V gene end was trimmed by 8 bases and the J gene end by 6 bases; junction bases not matched to a gene: 15. CDR3 length: 15 amino acids. CDR1 and CDR2 (germline): SEHNR, FQNEAQ (reference sequence). This clonotype was observed a few times. Its antigen remains unidentified. Time point in this sample: persistent/refractory GD, antithyroid drugs over 5 years with positive TRAb. PBMC RNA served as the TCR library source. Investigators prepared the TCR beta libraries by applying iRepertoire HTBI primers and Arm-PCR of CDR3 regions. A single record per CDR3 protein comes from TCRdb applying MiXCR to the multiplex PCR reads. The table records about 470,000 distinct CDR3 sequences, about 22% of them present only once.

The sequencing used peripheral blood mononuclear cells (PBMCs), collected when the disease was refractory, from a patient treated with antithyroid drugs. The J gene is TRBJ2-7, the V gene TRBV7-9; 8 bases are shared with TRBD2. This TCR was sampled from a female donor with Graves disease. CDR3: CASSNRAGGPSEQYF. CDR3 DNA: TGTGCCAGCTCCAACCGGGCGGGGGGCCCGAGCGAGCAGTACTTC.